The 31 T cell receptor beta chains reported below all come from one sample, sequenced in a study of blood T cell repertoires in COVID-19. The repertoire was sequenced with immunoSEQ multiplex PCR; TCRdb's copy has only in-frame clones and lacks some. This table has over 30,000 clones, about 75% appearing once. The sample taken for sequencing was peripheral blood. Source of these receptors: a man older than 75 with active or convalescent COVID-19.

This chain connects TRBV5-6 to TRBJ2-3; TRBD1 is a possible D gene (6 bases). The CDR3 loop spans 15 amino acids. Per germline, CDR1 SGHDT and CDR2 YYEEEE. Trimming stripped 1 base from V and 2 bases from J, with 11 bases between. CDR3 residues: CASSLSGGLTDTQYF. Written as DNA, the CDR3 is TGTGCCAGCAGCTTGTCTGGGGGCCTCACAGATACGCAGTATTTT.

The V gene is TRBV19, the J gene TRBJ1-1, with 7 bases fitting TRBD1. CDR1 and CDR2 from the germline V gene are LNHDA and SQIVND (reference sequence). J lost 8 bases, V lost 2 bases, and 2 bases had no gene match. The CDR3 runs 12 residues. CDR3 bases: TGTGCCAGTAGTATACCCAGGGGGGAAGCTTTCTTT. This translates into CASSIPRGEAFF. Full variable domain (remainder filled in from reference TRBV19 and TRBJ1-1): DGGITQSPKYLFRKEGQNVTLSCEQNLNHDAMYWYRQDPGQGLRLIYYSQIVNDFQKGDIAEGYSVSREKKESFPLTVTSAQKNPTAFYLCASSIPRGEAFFGQGTRLTVV.

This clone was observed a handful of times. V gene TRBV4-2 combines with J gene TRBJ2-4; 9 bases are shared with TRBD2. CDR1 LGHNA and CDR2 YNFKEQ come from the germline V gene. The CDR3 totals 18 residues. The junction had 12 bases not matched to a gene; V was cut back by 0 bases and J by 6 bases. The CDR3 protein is CASSQDSGLAGLRNIQYF. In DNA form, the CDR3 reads TGTGCCAGCAGCCAAGATAGTGGCCTAGCGGGATTACGAAACATTCAGTACTTC.

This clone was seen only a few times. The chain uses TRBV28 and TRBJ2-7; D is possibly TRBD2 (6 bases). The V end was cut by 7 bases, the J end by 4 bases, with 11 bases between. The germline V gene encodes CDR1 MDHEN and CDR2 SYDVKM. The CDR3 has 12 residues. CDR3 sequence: CASTPGGYEQYF. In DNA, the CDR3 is TGTGCCAGCACGCCAGGAGGGTACGAGCAGTACTTC.

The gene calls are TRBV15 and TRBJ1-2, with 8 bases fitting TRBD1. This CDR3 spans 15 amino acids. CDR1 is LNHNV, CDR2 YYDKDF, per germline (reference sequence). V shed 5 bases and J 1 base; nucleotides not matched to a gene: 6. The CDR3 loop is CATSYWTGFNYGYTF. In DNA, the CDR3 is TGTGCCACCAGCTACTGGACAGGGTTTAACTATGGCTACACCTTC. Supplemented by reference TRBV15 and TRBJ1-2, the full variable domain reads DAMVIQNPRYQVTQFGKPVTLSCSQTLNHNVMYWYQQKSSQAPKLLFHYYDKDFNNEADTPDNFQSRRPNTSFCFLDIRSPGLGDTAMYLCATSYWTGFNYGYTFGSGTRLTVV.

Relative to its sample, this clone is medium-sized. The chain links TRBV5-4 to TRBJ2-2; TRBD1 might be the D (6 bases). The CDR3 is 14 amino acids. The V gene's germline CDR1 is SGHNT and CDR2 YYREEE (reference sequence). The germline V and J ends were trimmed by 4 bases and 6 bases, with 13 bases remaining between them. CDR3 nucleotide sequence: TGTGCCAGCAGCACAAGAACAGGGTCCGGGGAGCTGTTTTTT. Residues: CASSTRTGSGELFF.

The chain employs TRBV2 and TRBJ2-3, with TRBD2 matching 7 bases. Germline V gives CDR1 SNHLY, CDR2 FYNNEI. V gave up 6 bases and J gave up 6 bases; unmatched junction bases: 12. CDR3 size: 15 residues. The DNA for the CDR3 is TGTGCCAGCAGGCCCACCGCGGGAGTTGCGGATACGCAGTATTTT. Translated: CASRPTAGVADTQYF.

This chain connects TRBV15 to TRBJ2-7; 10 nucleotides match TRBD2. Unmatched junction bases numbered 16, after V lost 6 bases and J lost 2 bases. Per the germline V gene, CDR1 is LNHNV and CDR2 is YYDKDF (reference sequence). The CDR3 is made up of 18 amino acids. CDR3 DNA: TGTGCCACCAGGGGAGAGACCCGAGCGGGAGGGTTAGCCTACGAGCAGTACTTC. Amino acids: CATRGETRAGGLAYEQYF. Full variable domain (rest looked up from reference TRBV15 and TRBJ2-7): DAMVIQNPRYQVTQFGKPVTLSCSQTLNHNVMYWYQQKSSQAPKLLFHYYDKDFNNEADTPDNFQSRRPNTSFCFLDIRSPGLGDTAMYLCATRGETRAGGLAYEQYFGPGTRLTVT.

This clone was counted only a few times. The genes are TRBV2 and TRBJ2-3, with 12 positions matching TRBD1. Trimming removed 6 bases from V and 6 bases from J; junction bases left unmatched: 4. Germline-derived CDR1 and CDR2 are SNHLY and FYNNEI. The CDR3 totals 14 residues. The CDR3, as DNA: TGTGCCAGCAGAGGGGGACAGGGGGCCGATACGCAGTATTTT. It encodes CASRGGQGADTQYF.

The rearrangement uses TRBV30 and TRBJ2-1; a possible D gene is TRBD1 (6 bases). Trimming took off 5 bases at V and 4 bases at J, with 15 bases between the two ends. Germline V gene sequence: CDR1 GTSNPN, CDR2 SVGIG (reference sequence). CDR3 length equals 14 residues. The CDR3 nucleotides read TGTGCCTGGTCATCTTACAGGGTATACAATGAGCAGTTCTTC. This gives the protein CAWSSYRVYNEQFF. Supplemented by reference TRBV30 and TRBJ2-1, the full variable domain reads SQTIHQWPATLVQPVGSPLSLECTVEGTSNPNLYWYRQAAGRGLQLLFYSVGIGQISSEVPQNLSASRPQDRQFILSSKKLLLSDSGFYLCAWSSYRVYNEQFFGPGTRLTVL.

The CDR3 spells CASSERRRDTDTQYF. CDR3 coding DNA: TGTGCCAGCAGTGAACGCCGGCGGGACACAGATACGCAGTATTTT. The rearrangement links TRBV2 to TRBJ2-3; a possible D gene is TRBD2 (6 bases). Trimming shortened V by 2 bases and J by 2 bases, and 11 bases separated the two germline ends. This CDR3 spans 15 amino acids. CDR1 and CDR2 (germline): SNHLY, FYNNEI.

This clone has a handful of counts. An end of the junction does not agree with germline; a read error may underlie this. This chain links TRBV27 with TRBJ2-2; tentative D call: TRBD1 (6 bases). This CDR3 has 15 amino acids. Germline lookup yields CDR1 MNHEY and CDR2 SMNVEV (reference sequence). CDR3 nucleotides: TGTGCCAGCAGTGTGACCGGGACAACAACCGTGGAGCTGTTTTTT. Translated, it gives CASSVTGTTTVELFF.

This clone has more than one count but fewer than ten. Here the CDR3 reads CASSFRLAGGPTDTQYF. DNA of the CDR3: TGTGCCAGCAGCTTTAGACTAGCGGGAGGCCCCACAGATACGCAGTATTTT. The V call is TRBV5-4, the J call TRBJ2-3; 13 nucleotides agree with TRBD2. Germline V gene sequence: CDR1 SGHNT, CDR2 YYREEE (reference sequence). This CDR3 is built from 17 residues. V gave up 2 bases and J gave up 2 bases; unmatched junction bases: 5. Supplemented by reference TRBV5-4 and TRBJ2-3, the full variable domain reads ETGVTQSPTHLIKTRGQQVTLRCSSQSGHNTVSWYQQALGQGPQFIFQYYREEENGRGNFPPRFSGLQFPNYSSELNVNALELDDSALYLCASSFRLAGGPTDTQYFGPGTRLTVL.

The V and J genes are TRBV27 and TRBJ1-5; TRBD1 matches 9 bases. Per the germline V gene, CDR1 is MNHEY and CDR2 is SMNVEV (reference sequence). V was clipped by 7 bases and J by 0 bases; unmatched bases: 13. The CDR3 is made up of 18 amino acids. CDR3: CASNTRTGDTSSNQPQHF. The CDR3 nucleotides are TGTGCCAGCAATACTAGGACAGGGGATACCTCTAGCAATCAGCCCCAGCATTTT.

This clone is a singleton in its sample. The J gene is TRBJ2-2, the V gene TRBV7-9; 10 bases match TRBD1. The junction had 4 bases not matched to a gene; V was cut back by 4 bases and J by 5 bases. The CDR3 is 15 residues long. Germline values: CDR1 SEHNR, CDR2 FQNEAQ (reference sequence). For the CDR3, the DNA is TGTGCCAGCAGCTGGGGACAGGGGATAACCGGGGAGCTGTTTTTT. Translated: CASSWGQGITGELFF.

The CDR3 protein is CASSRGGRAVSYGYTF. Written as DNA, the CDR3 is TGTGCCAGCAGCCGGGGTGGCAGGGCGGTTAGCTATGGCTACACCTTC. This chain joins TRBV3-1 (or the pseudogene TRBV3-2) and TRBJ1-2; D is possibly TRBD1 (5 bases). This CDR3 contains 16 residues. V lost 4 bases, J lost 4 bases, and 19 bases lay in between. Germline CDR1 LGHDT, CDR2 YNNKEL (reference sequence).

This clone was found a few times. The DNA of the CDR3 is TGCGCCAGCCAGATGGGGGCTTCTGGGGCCAACGTCCTGACTTTC. Amino acids: CASQMGASGANVLTF. The J gene is TRBJ2-6, the V gene TRBV5-1, with D possibly matching TRBD1 (6 bases). Per germline, CDR1 SGHRS and CDR2 YFSETQ. This CDR3 has 15 amino acids. V was cut by 7 bases and J by 1 base, with 12 bases left in between.

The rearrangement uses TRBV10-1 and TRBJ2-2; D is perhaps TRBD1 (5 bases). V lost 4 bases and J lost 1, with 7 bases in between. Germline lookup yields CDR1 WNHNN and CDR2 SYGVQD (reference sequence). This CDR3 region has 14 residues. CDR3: CASSGQQNTGELFF. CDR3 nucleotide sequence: TGCGCCAGCAGTGGACAGCAGAACACCGGGGAGCTGTTTTTT.

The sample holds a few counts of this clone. The CDR3 region has the DNA TGTGCCAAAGGGCGGGACAGGGGAGGATATGGCTACACCTTC. As protein: CAKGRDRGGYGYTF. This sequence joins TRBV3-1 (or the pseudogene TRBV3-2) and TRBJ1-2; 10 bases fit TRBD1. Germline V gene data show CDR1 as LGHDT and CDR2 as YNNKEL (reference sequence). After removal of 10 bases from V and 5 bases from J, the junction contained 10 bases not matched to a gene. The CDR3 runs to 14 residues.

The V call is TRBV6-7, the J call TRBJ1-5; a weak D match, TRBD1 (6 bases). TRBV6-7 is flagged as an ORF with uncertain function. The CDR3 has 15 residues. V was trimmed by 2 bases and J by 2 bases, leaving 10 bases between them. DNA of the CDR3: TGTGCCAGCAGTTACAGCAGGGGTGGCAATCAGCCCCAGCATTTT. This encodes CASSYSRGGNQPQHF.

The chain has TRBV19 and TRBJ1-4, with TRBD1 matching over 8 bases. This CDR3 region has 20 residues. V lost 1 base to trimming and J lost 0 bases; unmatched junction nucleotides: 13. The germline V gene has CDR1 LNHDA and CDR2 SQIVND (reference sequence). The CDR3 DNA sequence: TGTGCCAGTAGTATAGCTGGAGACAGGGGAACCATCGCAACTAATGAAAAACTGTTTTTT. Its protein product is CASSIAGDRGTIATNEKLFF.

The CDR3 bases are TGTGCCAGCAGTTTGACGACAGGGTCCTATGGCTACACCTTC. Residues: CASSLTTGSYGYTF. V is TRBV28 and J is TRBJ1-2, with 7 bases matching TRBD1. Germline V gene sequence: CDR1 MDHEN, CDR2 SYDVKM. The CDR3 sequence is 14 residues long. With 3 bases clipped from V and 4 bases from J, the junction kept 5 bases outside the gene matches.

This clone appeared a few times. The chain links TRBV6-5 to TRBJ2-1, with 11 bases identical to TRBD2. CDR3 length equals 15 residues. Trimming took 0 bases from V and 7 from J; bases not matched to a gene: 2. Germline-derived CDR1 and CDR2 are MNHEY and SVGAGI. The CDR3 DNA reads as TGTGCCAGCAGTTACTCTAGACTAGCGGGGAATGAGCAGTTCTTC. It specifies CASSYSRLAGNEQFF.

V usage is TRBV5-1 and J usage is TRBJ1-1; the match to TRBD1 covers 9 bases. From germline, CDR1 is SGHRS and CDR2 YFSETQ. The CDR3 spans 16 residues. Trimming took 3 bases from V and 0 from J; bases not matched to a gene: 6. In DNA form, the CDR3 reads TGCGCCAGCAGCTCCGGACAGGGGAATATGAACACTGAAGCTTTCTTT. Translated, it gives CASSSGQGNMNTEAFF.

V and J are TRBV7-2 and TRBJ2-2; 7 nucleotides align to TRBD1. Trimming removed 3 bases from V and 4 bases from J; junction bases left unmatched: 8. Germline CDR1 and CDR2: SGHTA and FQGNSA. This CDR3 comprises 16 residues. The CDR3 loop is CASSFRQGSGTGELFF. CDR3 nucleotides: TGTGCCAGCAGCTTCAGACAGGGATCGGGCACCGGGGAGCTGTTTTTT.

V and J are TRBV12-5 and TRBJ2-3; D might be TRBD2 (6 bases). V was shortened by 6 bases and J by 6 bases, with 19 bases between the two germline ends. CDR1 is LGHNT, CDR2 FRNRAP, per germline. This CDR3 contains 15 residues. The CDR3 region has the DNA TGTGCTAGTGGCTCCCCCCGACTAGTGGGGGATACGCAGTATTTT. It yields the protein CASGSPRLVGDTQYF.

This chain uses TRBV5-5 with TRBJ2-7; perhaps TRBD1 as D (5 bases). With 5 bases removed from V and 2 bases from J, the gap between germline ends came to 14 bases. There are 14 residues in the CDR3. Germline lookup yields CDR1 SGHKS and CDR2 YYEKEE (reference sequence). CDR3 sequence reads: CASRPTDRTYEQYF. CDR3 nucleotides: TGTGCCAGCAGACCGACCGACAGAACCTACGAGCAGTACTTC.

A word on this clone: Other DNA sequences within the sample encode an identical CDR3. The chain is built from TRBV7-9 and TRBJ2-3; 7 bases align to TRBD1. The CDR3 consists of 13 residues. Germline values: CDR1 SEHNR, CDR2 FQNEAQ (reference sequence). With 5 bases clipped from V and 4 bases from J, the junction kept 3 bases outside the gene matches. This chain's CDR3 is CASSPRGPDTQYF. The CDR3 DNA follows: TGTGCCAGCAGCCCAAGGGGGCCAGATACGCAGTATTTT. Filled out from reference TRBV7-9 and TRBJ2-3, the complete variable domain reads DTGVSQNPRHKITKRGQNVTFRCDPISEHNRLYWYRQTLGQGPEFLTYFQNEAQLEKSRLLSDRFSAERPKGSFSTLEIQRTEQGDSAMYLCASSPRGPDTQYFGPGTRLTVL.

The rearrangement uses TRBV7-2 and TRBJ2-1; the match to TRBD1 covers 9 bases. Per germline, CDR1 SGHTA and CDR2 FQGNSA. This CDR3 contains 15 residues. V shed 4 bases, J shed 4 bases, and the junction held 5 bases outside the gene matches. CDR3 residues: CASSSDRGGYNEQFF. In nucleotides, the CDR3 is TGTGCCAGCAGCTCGGACAGGGGAGGATACAATGAGCAGTTCTTC.

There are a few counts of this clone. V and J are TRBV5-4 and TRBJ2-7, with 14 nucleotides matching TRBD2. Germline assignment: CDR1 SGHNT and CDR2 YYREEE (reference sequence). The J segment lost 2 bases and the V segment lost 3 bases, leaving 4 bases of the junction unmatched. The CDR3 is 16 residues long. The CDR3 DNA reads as TGTGCCAGCAGCTCGGGACTAGCGGGAGCAACCTACGAGCAGTACTTC. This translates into CASSSGLAGATYEQYF.

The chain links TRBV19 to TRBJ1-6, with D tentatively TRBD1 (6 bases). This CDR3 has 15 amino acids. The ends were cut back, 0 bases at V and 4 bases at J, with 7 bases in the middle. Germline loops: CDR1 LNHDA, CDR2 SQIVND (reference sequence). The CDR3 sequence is CASSIDGTYNSPLHF. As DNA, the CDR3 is TGTGCCAGTAGTATAGACGGGACATATAATTCACCCCTCCACTTT.